This entry lists 2 T cell receptor beta chains sequenced from one sample in a study of blood T cells in healthy people across ages. A second PCR, run for roughly 7 to 12 cycles, used a sample-barcoded 5' primer plus a J-beta primer mix. TCRdb redid the calling of the 5' RACE reads with MiXCR, one entry per CDR3 protein. The sample holds around 1,800,000 distinct CDR3 sequences; 35% to 50% are singletons and the top ten take 20% to 25%. The sample comprised blood. The receptors come from a human donor in good health.

A note on this clonotype: The germline gene is not matched at one end of the junction; a read error may be the cause. This chain links TRBV7-3 with TRBJ2-4; D remains unclear. The CDR3 loop spans 12 amino acids. Germline V gene data show CDR1 as SGHTA and CDR2 as FQGTGA. CDR3 sequence reads: CASSLTENTQYF. The DNA of the CDR3 is TGTGCCAGCAGCTTAACGGAAAACACTCAGTACTTC.

In its sample, this clonotype was seen a few times. The chain is built from TRBV7-9 and TRBJ2-1; D is perhaps TRBD2 (5 bases). The germline V gene has CDR1 SEHNR and CDR2 FQNEAQ (reference sequence). Trimming cost V 5 bases and J 4 bases, with 15 bases left between them. The length of the CDR3 is 15 residues. The chain's CDR3 is CASSRAGGTYNEQFF. For the CDR3, the DNA is TGTGCCAGCAGCCGCGCGGGCGGTACTTACAATGAGCAGTTCTTC. The complete variable domain, with remaining parts taken from reference TRBV7-9 and TRBJ2-1, reads DTGVSQNPRHKITKRGQNVTFRCDPISEHNRLYWYRQTLGQGPEFLTYFQNEAQLEKSRLLSDRFSAERPKGSFSTLEIQRTEQGDSAMYLCASSRAGGTYNEQFFGPGTRLTVL.